This T cell receptor beta chain appears in the sequencing data of a study of T cells in Graves' hyperthyroidism and ophthalmopathy. The CDR3 has 16 amino acids. Looked up from germline, CDR1 is SGHRS and CDR2 is YFSETQ. Trimming removed 4 bases from V and 0 bases from J, with 14 bases in between. Points from the study as a whole: In validation, the model predicted ophthalmopathy. These predictions came a median roughly six months before onset.

TCR beta CDR3 region amplification was performed from RNA transcripts. First-round RT-PCR targeting the TCR CDR3 was performed with the HTBI primer set. MiXCR was run by TCRdb on the multiplex PCR reads, yielding one entry per CDR3 protein. Among a few hundred thousand distinct CDR3 sequences listed, about 20% were seen once. A note on this clonotype: Its target is not known.

This sequence joins TRBV5-1 and TRBJ2-1; possible D gene TRBD2, 6 bases. The source of this sequence is a woman in her sixties or seventies with Graves' ophthalmopathy. Sequencing was done on a sample of blood. The CDR3 DNA follows: TGCGCCAGCAGCCGAAATAGCGGCTTCTCCTACAATGAGCAGTTCTTC. Translation gives CASSRNSGFSYNEQFF.